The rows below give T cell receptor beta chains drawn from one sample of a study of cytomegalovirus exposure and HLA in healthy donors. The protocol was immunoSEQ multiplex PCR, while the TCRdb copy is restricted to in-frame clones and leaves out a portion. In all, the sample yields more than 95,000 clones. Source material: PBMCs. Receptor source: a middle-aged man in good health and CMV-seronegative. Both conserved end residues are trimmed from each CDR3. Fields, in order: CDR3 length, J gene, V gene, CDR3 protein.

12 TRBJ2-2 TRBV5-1 ASSFPSATGELF
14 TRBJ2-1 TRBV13 ASSTTGTSGRDEQF
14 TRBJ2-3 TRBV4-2 ASSLGQGDNTDTQY
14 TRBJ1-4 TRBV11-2 ASSLAGRGSNEKLF
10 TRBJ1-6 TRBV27 ASSAGVSPLH
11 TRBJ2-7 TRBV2 ASASGPPGEQY
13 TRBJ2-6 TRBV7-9 ASSIGGAGANVLT
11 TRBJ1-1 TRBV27 ASSGGGNTEAF
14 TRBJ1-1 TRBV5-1 ASSRQGVAENTEAF
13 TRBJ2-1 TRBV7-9 ASSLEGGRYNEQF
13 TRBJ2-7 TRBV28 ASSFMTGGSYEQY
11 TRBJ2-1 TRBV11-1 ASRPDYYNEQF
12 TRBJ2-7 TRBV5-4 ASSLDRGVREQY
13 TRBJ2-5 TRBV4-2 ASSQADDKGETQY
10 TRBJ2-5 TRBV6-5 ASRGTKETQY
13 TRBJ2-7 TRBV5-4 ASSLEPSGRYEQY
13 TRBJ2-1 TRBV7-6 ASSLGVSGNNEQF
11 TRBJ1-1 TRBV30 AWAITGSTEAF
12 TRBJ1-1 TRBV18 ASSPPLGNTEAF
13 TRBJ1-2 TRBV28 ASSQQGAHNYGYT
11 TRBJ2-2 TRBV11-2 ASSQVPAGELF
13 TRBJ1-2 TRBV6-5 ASSYRRIQDYGYT
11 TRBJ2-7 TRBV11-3 ASSRDRVYEQY
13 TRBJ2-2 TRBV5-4 ASSRTGGSTGELF